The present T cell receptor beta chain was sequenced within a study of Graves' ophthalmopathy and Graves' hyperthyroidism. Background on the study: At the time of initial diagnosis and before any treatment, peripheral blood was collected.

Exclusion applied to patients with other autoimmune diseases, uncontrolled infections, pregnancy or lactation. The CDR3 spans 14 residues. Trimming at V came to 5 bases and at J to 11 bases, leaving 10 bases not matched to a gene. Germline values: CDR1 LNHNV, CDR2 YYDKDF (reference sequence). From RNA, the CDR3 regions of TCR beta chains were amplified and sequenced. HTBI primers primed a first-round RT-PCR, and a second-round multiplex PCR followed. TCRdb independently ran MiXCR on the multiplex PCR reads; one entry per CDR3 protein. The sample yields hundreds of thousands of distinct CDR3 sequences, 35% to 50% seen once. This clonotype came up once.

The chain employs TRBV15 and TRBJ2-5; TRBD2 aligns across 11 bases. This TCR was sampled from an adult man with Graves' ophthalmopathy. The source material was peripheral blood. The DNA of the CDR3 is TGTGCCACCAGCTCGACTAGCGGGGCGAATGAGCAGTACTTC. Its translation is CATSSTSGANEQYF.